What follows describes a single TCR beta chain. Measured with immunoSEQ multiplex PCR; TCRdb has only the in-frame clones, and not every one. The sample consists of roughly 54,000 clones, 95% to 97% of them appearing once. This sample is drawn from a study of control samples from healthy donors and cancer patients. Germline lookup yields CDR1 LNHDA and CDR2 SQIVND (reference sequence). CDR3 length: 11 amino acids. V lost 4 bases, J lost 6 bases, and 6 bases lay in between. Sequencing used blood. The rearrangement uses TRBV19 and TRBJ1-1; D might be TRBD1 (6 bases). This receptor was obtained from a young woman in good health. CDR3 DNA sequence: TGTGCCAGTAGTAAGGGGGCTGAAGCTTTCTTT. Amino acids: CASSKGAEAFF.